Listed here is a single T cell receptor (beta chain). Measured with immunoSEQ multiplex PCR; TCRdb has only the in-frame clones, and not every one. This table has about 41,000 clones, over 75% appearing once. These data belong to a study of OX40 agonist ivuxolimab in advanced cancers. About the study: Approximately 41% of patients had received prior checkpoint inhibitor therapy.

The germline V gene encodes CDR1 LGHNT and CDR2 FRNRAP. The CDR3 spans 13 residues. The J segment lost 3 bases and the V segment lost 11 bases, leaving 3 bases of the junction unmatched. The chain employs TRBV12-5 and TRBJ2-1; TRBD2 agrees at 11 bases. Sequenced here: CD4+ or CD8+ T cells sorted from blood, sampled in a trial of the OX40 agonist ivuxolimab. The TCR originated in an adult with an advanced solid tumor such as melanoma, head and neck, liver or kidney cancer. The CDR3 sequence: CAVLAGGYNEQFF. The CDR3 nucleotides are TGTGCTGTGCTAGCGGGAGGCTACAATGAGCAGTTCTTC.